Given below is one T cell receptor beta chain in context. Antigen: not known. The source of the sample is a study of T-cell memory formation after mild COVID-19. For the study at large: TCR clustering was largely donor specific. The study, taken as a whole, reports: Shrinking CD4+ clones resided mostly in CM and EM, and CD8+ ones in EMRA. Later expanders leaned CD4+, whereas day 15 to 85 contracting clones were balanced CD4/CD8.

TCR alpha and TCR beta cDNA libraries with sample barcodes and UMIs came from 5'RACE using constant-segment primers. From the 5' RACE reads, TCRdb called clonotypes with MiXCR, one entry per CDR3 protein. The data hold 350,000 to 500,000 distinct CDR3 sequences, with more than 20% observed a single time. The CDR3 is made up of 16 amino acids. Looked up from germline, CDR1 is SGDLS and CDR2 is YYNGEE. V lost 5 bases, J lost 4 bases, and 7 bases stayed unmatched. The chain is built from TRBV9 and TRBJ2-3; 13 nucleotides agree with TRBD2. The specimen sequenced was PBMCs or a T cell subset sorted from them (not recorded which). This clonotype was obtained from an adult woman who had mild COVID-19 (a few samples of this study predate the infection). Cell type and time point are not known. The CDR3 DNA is TGTGCCAGCAGTGAGGGACTAGCGGGGATTGCAGATACGCAGTATTTT. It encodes CASSEGLAGIADTQYF.